The following is a TCR beta chain sequence with its context. The antigen remains unidentified. CDR3 length: 16 amino acids. With 5 bases removed from V and 5 bases from J, the gap between germline ends came to 22 bases. Germline V CDR1 and CDR2: SEHNR, FQNEAQ (reference sequence). This entry is derived from a study of shared clonotypes between healthy human individuals. Findings and limits, study-wide: Researchers sampled only blood; tissue repertoires likely differ. The study generally estimated greater richness for naive than memory subsets.

CD45RO-negative CD8 cells positively selected for CCR7 made up the naive population, which excluded terminally differentiated effector memory CD45RA+ cells. In the authors' workflow: Because ImmunoSEQ provided only junction sequences with no quality scores, the filtering differed. Assay: immunoSEQ multiplex PCR; the TCRdb copy retains only in-frame clones and omits some. D and trimming were read from the DNA, whereas the V and J calls and clone size are those reported in that table. The sample has millions of clones, around 96% seen once; the top ten hold roughly 1%. V and J are TRBV7-9 and TRBJ2-7; tentatively, D is TRBD1 or TRBD2 (5 bases each). The sequenced sample consisted of naive CD8+ T cells sorted from blood. The TCR was taken from a man between 18 and 29 years old in good health. CDR3 residues: CASSPALGEHSHEQYF. CDR3 bases: TGTGCCAGCAGCCCAGCCCTGGGGGAGCACAGCCACGAGCAGTACTTC.